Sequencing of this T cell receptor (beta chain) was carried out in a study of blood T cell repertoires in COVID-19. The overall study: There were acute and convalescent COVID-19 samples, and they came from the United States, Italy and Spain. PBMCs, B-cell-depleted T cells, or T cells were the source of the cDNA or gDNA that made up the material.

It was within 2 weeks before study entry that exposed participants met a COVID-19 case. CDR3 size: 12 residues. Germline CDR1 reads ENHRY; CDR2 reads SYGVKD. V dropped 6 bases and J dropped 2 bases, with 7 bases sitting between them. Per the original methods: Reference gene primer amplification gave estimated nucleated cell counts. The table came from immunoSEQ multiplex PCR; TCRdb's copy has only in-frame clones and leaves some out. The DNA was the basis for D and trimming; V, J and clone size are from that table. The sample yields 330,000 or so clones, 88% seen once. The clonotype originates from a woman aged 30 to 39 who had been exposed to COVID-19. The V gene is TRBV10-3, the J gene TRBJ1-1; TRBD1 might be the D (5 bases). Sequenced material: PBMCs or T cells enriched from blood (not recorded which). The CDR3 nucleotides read TGTGCCATCAGAGGGGATAACACTGAAGCTTTCTTT. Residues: CAIRGDNTEAFF.